The 31 T cell receptor beta chains given below trace back to one sample, sequenced in a study of T cells after yellow fever vaccination. TCRdb called the 5' RACE reads again in MiXCR, with one record for every CDR3 protein. The sample has 250,000 to 300,000 distinct CDR3 sequences; around 5.3% are singletons. The sample consisted of CD4+ T cells sorted from PBMCs, taken on the day of the yellow fever booster vaccination. The origin of the receptors is a man aged 18 to 29 who received the YFV17D yellow fever vaccine.

This clonotype came up a few times. The chain carries TRBV4-2 and TRBJ2-7; no clear D. Germline V gene data show CDR1 as LGHNA and CDR2 as YNFKEQ. This CDR3 is built from 16 residues. V lost 1 base and J lost 0, with 13 bases in between. CDR3 region: CASSQVFGGTSYEQYF. The CDR3 bases are TGTGCCAGCAGCCAAGTGTTCGGCGGAACCTCCTACGAGCAGTACTTC.

This chain connects TRBV25-1 to TRBJ1-2, with TRBD1 as a possible D gene (5 bases). V lost 1 base, J lost 1 base, and 7 bases lay in between. The CDR3 extends over 14 amino acids. CDR1 MGHDK and CDR2 SYGVNS come from the germline V gene. The CDR3 DNA reads TGTGCCAGCAGTGAATTGGGACTTAACTATGGCTACACCTTC. As protein: CASSELGLNYGYTF.

V is TRBV20-1 and J is TRBJ2-1; perhaps D is TRBD1 or TRBD2 (5 bases each). CDR3 length: 14 residues. CDR1 DFQATT and CDR2 SNEGSKA come from the germline V gene (reference sequence). V was clipped by 0 bases and J by 2 bases, with 8 bases between them. CDR3 nucleotides: TGCAGTGCTAGAGATGGGGACCCCTACAATGAGCAGTTCTTC. It encodes CSARDGDPYNEQFF.

The rearrangement joins TRBV20-1 to TRBJ1-2; TRBD1 is a possible D gene (5 bases). The V gene's germline CDR1 is DFQATT and CDR2 SNEGSKA (reference sequence). This CDR3 has 12 residues. Between the trimmed V and J ends, which lost 3 bases and 7 bases, there was a span of 12 bases. CDR3 loop: CSASWGVVGYTF. CDR3 coding DNA: TGCAGTGCTAGCTGGGGGGTTGTTGGCTACACCTTC.

The rearrangement joins TRBV10-3 to TRBJ2-1; 10 nucleotides match TRBD1. Germline-derived CDR1 and CDR2 are ENHRY and SYGVKD. V dropped 7 bases and J dropped 7; count of bases not matched to a gene: 10. The CDR3 has 15 amino acids. CDR3 sequence reads: CAITTGTGERNEQFF. The CDR3 nucleotides read TGTGCCATCACCACCGGGACAGGGGAAAGAAATGAGCAGTTCTTC.

This clonotype was recorded many times. The chain links TRBV7-2 to TRBJ2-7; TRBD2 matches at 12 bases. This CDR3 contains 19 residues. CDR1 and CDR2 (germline): SGHTA, FQGNSA. Trimming removed 5 bases from V and 4 bases from J; junction bases left unmatched: 18. The CDR3 spells CASSPSVELAGGMRYEQYV. DNA of the CDR3: TGTGCCAGCAGCCCCAGCGTTGAACTAGCGGGGGGAATGAGGTACGAGCAGTACGTC.

V is TRBV29-1 and J is TRBJ2-3; D gene ambiguous. The CDR3 loop spans 18 amino acids. Trimming pared 3 bases from V and 5 bases from J, leaving 27 bases between. Germline assignment: CDR1 SQVTM and CDR2 ANQGSEA. CDR3 nucleotides: TGCAGCGTTGATAGGGCAGGTCTCGTATCTCGTGGGGTAGATACGCAGTATTTT. It yields the protein CSVDRAGLVSRGVDTQYF.

This clonotype was observed a few times. The chain recombines TRBV18 with TRBJ2-3; 7 bases fit TRBD1. V trimming: 3 bases; J trimming: 3 bases; junction bases outside the gene matches: 9. CDR1 is KGHSH and CDR2 is LQKENI in the germline V gene. The CDR3 is 16 residues long. The DNA of the CDR3 is TGTGCCAGCTCACCCTTTGAGGGGGCGCGGACAGATACGCAGTATTTT. This codes for CASSPFEGARTDTQYF.

Details on this clonotype: Sequence at one end of the junction differs from germline and may be a read error. The genes are TRBV4-2 and TRBJ2-2, with D perhaps matching TRBD2 (5 bases). Germline lookup yields CDR1 LGHNA and CDR2 YNFKEQ. The CDR3 has 16 amino acids. CDR3 sequence reads: CASSQGSIPLTGELIF. In nucleotides, the CDR3 is TGTGCCAGCAGCCAGGGTAGCATTCCCCTCACCGGGGAGCTGATTTTT.

The sample holds a few counts of this clonotype. V and J are TRBV5-1 and TRBJ2-3; D might be TRBD1 (6 bases). The CDR3 extends over 15 amino acids. CDR1 and CDR2 from the germline V gene are SGHRS and YFSETQ. The V end lost 0 bases, the J end lost 6 bases, and 14 bases lay between the germline ends. CDR3: CASSLVQGARDTQYF. The CDR3 nucleotides read TGCGCCAGCAGCTTGGTACAGGGTGCTCGGGATACGCAGTATTTT.

Ten or more counts support this clonotype. The rearrangement uses TRBV6-6 and TRBJ2-3; TRBD1 might be the D (7 bases). This CDR3 comprises 16 residues. Germline V gives CDR1 MNHNY, CDR2 SVGAGI (reference sequence). V lost 2 bases and J 2 bases, leaving 14 bases between the germline ends. The CDR3 coding sequence is TGTGCCAGCAGTTACGACAGGGCGGGAAACACAGATACGCAGTATTTT. It codes for CASSYDRAGNTDTQYF.

In this sample, this clonotype turned up a few times. The chain joins TRBV7-2 to TRBJ2-6; D unresolved. This CDR3 is 15 amino acids long. V was clipped by 3 bases and J by 0 bases, with 6 bases between them. The germline gives CDR1 SGHTA, CDR2 FQGNSA. CDR3 in DNA: TGTGCCAGCAGCTTCGGGCACTCTGGGGCCAACGTCCTGACTTTC. It encodes CASSFGHSGANVLTF.

The chain has TRBV11-2 and TRBJ2-1, with TRBD2 matching 9 bases. The length of the CDR3 is 13 residues. V shed 6 bases and J 6 bases; nucleotides not matched to a gene: 3. Germline-derived CDR1 and CDR2 are SGHAT and FQNNGV. The CDR3 loop is CASRGLARNEQFF. The CDR3 nucleotides read TGTGCCAGCAGGGGACTAGCTCGCAATGAGCAGTTCTTC.

This clonotype was observed a few times. The rearrangement joins TRBV27 to TRBJ1-5; D ambiguous. The CDR3 is 14 amino acids. CDR1 is MNHEY and CDR2 is SMNVEV in the germline V gene (reference sequence). Trimming pared 6 bases from V and 3 bases from J, leaving 12 bases between. CDR3 nucleotides: TGTGCCAGCAGGCCCCGGGAGCTCAATCAGCCCCAGCATTTT. Its translation is CASRPRELNQPQHF.

The CDR3 region is CASSQNSAPQETQYF. The CDR3 coding sequence is TGTGCCAGCAGCCAAAATTCAGCCCCCCAAGAGACCCAGTACTTC. This sequence joins TRBV3-1 and TRBJ2-5, with D unclear. The V and J ends lost 2 bases and 1 base respectively, with 11 bases between them. There are 15 residues in the CDR3. Germline assignment: CDR1 LGHDT and CDR2 YNNKEL (reference sequence).

This chain uses TRBV4-3 with TRBJ1-6, with D tentatively TRBD1 (6 bases). The V gene lost 1 base and the J gene lost 10 bases, with 14 bases spanning the gap. Germline CDR1 LGHNA, CDR2 YSLEER. The CDR3 has 15 amino acids. The CDR3 region is CASSQGGQNYSPLHF. Here the CDR3 DNA reads TGCGCCAGCAGCCAAGGGGGGCAAAATTACTCACCCCTCCACTTT.

This clonotype was counted ten times or more. J is TRBJ1-3 and V is TRBV28, with a tentative D call TRBD1 (6 bases). This CDR3 is built from 15 residues. V was clipped by 5 bases and J by 0 bases, with 11 bases between them. Germline CDR1 is MDHEN and CDR2 is SYDVKM. The DNA of the CDR3 is TGTGCCAGCAGTGCTGCAGGGGACTCTGGAAACACCATATATTTT. Its translation: CASSAAGDSGNTIYF.

There are a few counts of this clonotype. J is TRBJ1-4 and V is TRBV7-2; D gene unclear. V lost 4 bases, J lost 6 bases, and 3 bases lay in between. The CDR3 length is 11 residues. Per germline, CDR1 SGHTA and CDR2 FQGNSA. The CDR3 here is CASSSYEKLFF. CDR3 in DNA: TGTGCCAGCAGCTCCTATGAAAAACTGTTTTTT.

This clonotype was found a few times. J is TRBJ1-4 and V is TRBV20-1; a possible D gene is TRBD1 (6 bases). CDR1 and CDR2 (germline): DFQATT, SNEGSKA (reference sequence). The CDR3 is 14 amino acids. V was cut by 6 bases and J by 6 bases, with 17 bases left in between. CDR3 protein: CSASTGIFDEKLFF. The DNA for the CDR3 is TGCAGTGCGAGTACAGGGATATTTGATGAAAAACTGTTTTTT.

This clonotype showed up just a few times. This rearrangement joins TRBV4-3 to TRBJ2-4, with 8 nucleotides matching TRBD2. CDR1 is LGHNA, CDR2 YSLEER, per germline. The CDR3 consists of 16 residues. V lost 1 base and J lost 4; bases outside the gene matches: 6. The CDR3 is CASSQVRAGAKNIQYF. In DNA form, the CDR3 reads TGCGCCAGCAGCCAAGTCCGAGCGGGGGCTAAAAACATTCAGTACTTC.

This clonotype was seen a few times. CDR3 residues: CASSLQKVSEQYF. The CDR3, as DNA: TGTGCCAGCTCACTACAGAAGGTATCCGAGCAGTACTTC. J is TRBJ2-7 and V is TRBV18; D is unresolved. V lost 4 bases, J lost 6 bases, and 13 bases lay in between. Germline loops: CDR1 KGHSH, CDR2 LQKENI. The CDR3 runs 13 residues.

This clonotype was observed a handful of times. The rearrangement joins TRBV10-3 to TRBJ1-1; no clear D. Germline V gives CDR1 ENHRY, CDR2 SYGVKD. Trimming left V 8 bases short and J 1 base short, with 8 bases between. The CDR3 is 12 amino acids. The DNA for the CDR3 is TGTGCCATCCTGGGCCGGAACACTGAAGCTTTCTTT. It encodes CAILGRNTEAFF.

The chain employs TRBV9 and TRBJ2-1; D gene uncertain. Germline values: CDR1 SGDLS, CDR2 YYNGEE. V was shortened by 0 bases and J by 4 bases, with 11 bases between the two germline ends. The CDR3 covers 15 residues. CDR3 sequence (DNA): TGTGCCAGCAGCGTAGCCGGAGACCATTACAATGAGCAGTTCTTC. It encodes CASSVAGDHYNEQFF.

This clonotype was seen many times. CDR3 coding DNA: TGTGCCAGCAGTTACCGGGGACCAACTAATGAAAAACTGTTTTTT. Translated: CASSYRGPTNEKLFF. The rearrangement joins TRBV6-5 to TRBJ1-4; a weak D match, TRBD1 (5 bases). Deletions cut 2 bases from V and 0 bases from J, with 7 bases between. The CDR3 sequence is 15 residues long. Looked up from germline, CDR1 is MNHEY and CDR2 is SVGAGI.

This clonotype was seen only a few times. J is TRBJ1-1 and V is TRBV4-1, with no clear D. Per germline, CDR1 MGHRA and CDR2 YSYEKL. The ends were cut back, 1 base at V and 1 base at J, with 7 bases in the middle. The CDR3 length is 14 residues. The DNA of the CDR3 is TGCGCCAGCAGCCAAGTAGGGCCGAACACTGAAGCTTTCTTT. Its translation is CASSQVGPNTEAFF.

The chain uses TRBV5-1 and TRBJ1-1; D may be TRBD1 (5 bases). CDR1 and CDR2 from the germline V gene are SGHRS and YFSETQ. The V and J ends lost 1 base and 3 bases respectively, with 13 bases between them. The CDR3 extends over 15 amino acids. CDR3 sequence: CASSLMGPGDTEAFF. CDR3 nucleotide sequence: TGCGCCAGCAGCTTGATGGGGCCGGGGGACACTGAAGCTTTCTTT.

The chain couples TRBV24-1 to TRBJ2-3; 7 bases fit TRBD2. The CDR3 contains 15 residues. Germline V gives CDR1 KGHDR, CDR2 SFDVKD. V dropped 3 bases and J dropped 2; count of bases not matched to a gene: 4. The CDR3 coding sequence is TGTGCCACCAGTGATACCGGGACTACCACAGATACGCAGTATTTT. The encoded protein is CATSDTGTTTDTQYF.

V is TRBV5-1 and J is TRBJ2-7; tentatively, D is TRBD1 (6 bases). This CDR3 region has 15 residues. V gave up 0 bases and J gave up 3 bases, with 13 bases separating them. CDR1 and CDR2 (germline): SGHRS, YFSETQ. The CDR3 DNA reads TGCGCCAGCAGCTTGGCCGGGGACACCATCTACGAGCAGTACTTC. It is translated as CASSLAGDTIYEQYF. The full variable domain, with the rest looked up from reference TRBV5-1 and TRBJ2-7, is KAGVTQTPRYLIKTRGQQVTLSCSPISGHRSVSWYQQTPGQGLQFLFEYFSETQRNKGNFPGRFSGRQFSNSRSEMNVSTLELGDSALYLCASSLAGDTIYEQYFGPGTRLTVT.

The rearrangement uses TRBV29-1 and TRBJ2-4, with D tentatively TRBD1 (5 bases). This CDR3 contains 13 residues. Between the trimmed V and J ends, which lost 6 bases and 0 bases, there was a span of 9 bases. Germline lookup yields CDR1 SQVTM and CDR2 ANQGSEA. The CDR3 nucleotides are TGCAGCGTGACGACAGTAGCCAAAAACATTCAGTACTTC. Its translation is CSVTTVAKNIQYF.

The chain employs TRBV27 and TRBJ2-2; 10 nucleotides agree with TRBD2. Germline V CDR1 and CDR2: MNHEY, SMNVEV (reference sequence). Germline trimming cut 1 base from V and 1 base from J; bases unmatched to any gene: 6. The CDR3 covers 18 residues. The CDR3 is CASSLYPSGGRNTGELFF. CDR3 nucleotides: TGTGCCAGCAGTTTATATCCTAGCGGGGGAAGGAACACCGGGGAGCTGTTTTTT.

There are a few counts of this clonotype. This chain connects TRBV12-3 or TRBV12-4 to TRBJ2-1, with D possibly called TRBD1 or TRBD2 (5 bases each). Trimming shortened V by 1 base and J by 11 bases, and 21 bases separated the two germline ends. CDR3 size: 16 residues. The CDR3 coding sequence is TGTGCCAGCAGTTTAGTCGTTGGTCGGGACCCCGGTAAGCAGTTCTTC. It specifies CASSLVVGRDPGKQFF.